This T cell receptor beta chain was obtained from a study of T cell repertoires in cytomegalovirus infection (dated by TCRdb to the late 2010s). Turning to the overall study: Because public TCR beta signatures pointed to carriage of CMV infection together with the matching HLA type, the HLA type of each donor mattered for the analysis. Here is what the overall study found, with its caveats: The ex vivo response was dominated by HLA-C-restricted CMV-specific TCR beta clonotypes, which also provided the single most frequent clonotype in two of eight donors. In both this cohort and an independent roughly 330-donor cohort, the cumulative frequency of public TCR beta family members distinguished carriers of CMV infection plus the relevant HLA type.

Details on this clonotype: The antigen it binds to is not known. Per-nucleotide qualities are absent, and no much larger clonotype sits a single base away.

Relative to germline, V is 4 bases shorter and J is 4 bases shorter, with 13 bases between their ends. CDR1 and CDR2 are drawn from the germline V gene: MDHEN, SYDVKM. The CDR3 numbers 15 residues from cysteine through phenylalanine. Only the CDR3 portion is preserved as DNA: 45 bases, with reading frame beginning at the first base. The sequencer listed for this sample is Illumina HiSeq 1500. In TCRdb, the public reads were trimmed at Q25 with fastp and aligned with MiXCR, with productive beta chains retained. When rows share a CDR3 protein, they turn into one entry using the most common DNA and genes. The sample table records approximately 170,000 distinct CDR3 sequences; approximately 15% of these occur just once. Roughly a quarter of the sample lies in the top ten.

The source is a human donor in good health (CMV status not recorded). Some clones in this sample may be carry-over from other donors' samples. The chain employs TRBV28 and TRBJ1-4; TRBD1 is perhaps the D gene, given 6 matching bases. The specimen sequenced was PBMCs. The DNA is TGTGCCAGCAGTTCAGACAGGAGCCTTAATGAAAAACTGTTTTTT. This is translated as CASSSDRSLNEKLFF.